This T cell receptor (beta chain) was found in a study of PD-1 blockade in mismatch repair-deficient tumors. Whole-study context: All were previously treated, progressing patients with around 12 mismatch repair-deficient cancer types.

Sequencing used immunoSEQ multiplex PCR; TCRdb keeps in-frame clones, though not all of them. The table lists about 120,000 clones, roughly 86% of them singletons. This sequence was found in an adult with mismatch repair-deficient cancer. Sequenced material: peripheral blood, taken 44 weeks after starting pembrolizumab.

Here the CDR3 reads CASGLTRPYEQYF. DNA for the CDR3: TGTGCTAGTGGTTTGACTCGCCCCTACGAGCAGTACTTC. The gene calls are TRBV12-5 and TRBJ2-7; D not certain. CDR3 size: 13 residues. The germline V gene encodes CDR1 LGHNT and CDR2 FRNRAP. V lost 2 bases and J lost 2, with 7 bases in between.